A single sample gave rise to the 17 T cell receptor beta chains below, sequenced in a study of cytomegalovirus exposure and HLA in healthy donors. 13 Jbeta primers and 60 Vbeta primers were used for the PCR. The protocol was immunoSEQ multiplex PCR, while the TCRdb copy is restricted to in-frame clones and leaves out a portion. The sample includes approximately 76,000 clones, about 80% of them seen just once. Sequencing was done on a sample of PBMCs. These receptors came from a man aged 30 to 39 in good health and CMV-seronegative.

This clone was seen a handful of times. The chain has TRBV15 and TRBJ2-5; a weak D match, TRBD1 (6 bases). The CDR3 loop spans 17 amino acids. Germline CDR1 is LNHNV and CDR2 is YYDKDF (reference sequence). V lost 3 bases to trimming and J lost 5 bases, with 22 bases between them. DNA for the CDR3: TGTGCCACCAGCAGGGGACAATTAGGGACCCTAGGGGAGACCCAGTACTTC. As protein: CATSRGQLGTLGETQYF. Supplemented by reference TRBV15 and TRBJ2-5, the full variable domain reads DAMVIQNPRYQVTQFGKPVTLSCSQTLNHNVMYWYQQKSSQAPKLLFHYYDKDFNNEADTPDNFQSRRPNTSFCFLDIRSPGLGDTAMYLCATSRGQLGTLGETQYFGPGTRLLVL.

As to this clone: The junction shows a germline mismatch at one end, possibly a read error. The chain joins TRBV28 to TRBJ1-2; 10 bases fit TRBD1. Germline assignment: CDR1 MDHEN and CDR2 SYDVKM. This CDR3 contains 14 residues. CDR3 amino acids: CASRGQGLNYGYPF. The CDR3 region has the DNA TGTGCCAGCAGGGGACAGGGGCTAAACTATGGCTACCCCTTC.

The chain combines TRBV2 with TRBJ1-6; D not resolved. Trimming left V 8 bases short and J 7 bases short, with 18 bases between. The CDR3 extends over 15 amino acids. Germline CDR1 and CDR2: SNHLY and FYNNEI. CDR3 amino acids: CASQANPNPNSPLHF. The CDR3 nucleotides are TGTGCCAGCCAGGCAAATCCCAATCCAAATTCACCCCTCCACTTT. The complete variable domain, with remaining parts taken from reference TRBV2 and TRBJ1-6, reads EPEVTQTPSHQVTQMGQEVILRCVPISNHLYFYWYRQILGQKVEFLVSFYNNEISEKSEIFDDQFSVERPDGSNFTLKIRSTKLEDSAMYFCASQANPNPNSPLHFGNGTRLTVT.

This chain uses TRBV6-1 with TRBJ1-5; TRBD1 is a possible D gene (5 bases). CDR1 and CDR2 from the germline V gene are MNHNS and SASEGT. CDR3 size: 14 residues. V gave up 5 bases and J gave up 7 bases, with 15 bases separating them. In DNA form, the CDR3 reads TGTGCCAGCAGTCCAGGGATGGGGAACCAGCCCCAGCATTTT. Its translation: CASSPGMGNQPQHF.

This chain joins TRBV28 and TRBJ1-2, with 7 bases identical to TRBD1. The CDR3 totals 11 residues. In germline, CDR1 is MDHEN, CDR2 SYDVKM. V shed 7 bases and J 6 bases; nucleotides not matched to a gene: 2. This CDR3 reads CASTTGDGYTF. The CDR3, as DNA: TGTGCCAGCACCACAGGGGATGGCTACACCTTC.

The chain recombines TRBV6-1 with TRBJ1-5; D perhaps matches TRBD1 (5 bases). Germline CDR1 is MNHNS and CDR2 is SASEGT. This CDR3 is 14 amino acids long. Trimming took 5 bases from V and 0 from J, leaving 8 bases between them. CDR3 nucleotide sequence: TGTGCCAGCAGTCGACAGCCTAGCAATCAGCCCCAGCATTTT. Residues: CASSRQPSNQPQHF.

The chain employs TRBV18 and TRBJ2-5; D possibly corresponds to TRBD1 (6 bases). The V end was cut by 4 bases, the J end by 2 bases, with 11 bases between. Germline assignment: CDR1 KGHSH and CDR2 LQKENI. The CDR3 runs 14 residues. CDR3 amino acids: CASSLDSIQETQYF. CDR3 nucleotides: TGTGCCAGCTCACTGGACAGTATTCAAGAGACCCAGTACTTC.

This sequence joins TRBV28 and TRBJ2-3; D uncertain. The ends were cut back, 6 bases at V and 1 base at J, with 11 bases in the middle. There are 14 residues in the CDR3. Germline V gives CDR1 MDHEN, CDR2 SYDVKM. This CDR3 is CASRSKPGTDTQYF. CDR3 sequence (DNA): TGTGCCAGCAGGTCCAAACCAGGCACAGATACGCAGTATTTT. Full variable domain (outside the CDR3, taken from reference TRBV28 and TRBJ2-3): DVKVTQSSRYLVKRTGEKVFLECVQDMDHENMFWYRQDPGLGLRLIYFSYDVKMKEKGDIPEGYSVSREKKERFSLILESASTNQTSMYLCASRSKPGTDTQYFGPGTRLTVL.

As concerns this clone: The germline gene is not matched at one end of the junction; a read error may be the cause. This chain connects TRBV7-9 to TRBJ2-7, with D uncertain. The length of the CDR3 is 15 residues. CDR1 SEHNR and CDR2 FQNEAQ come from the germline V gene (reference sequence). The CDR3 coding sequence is TGTGCCAGCAGCTTATTAACTTCTCCCTCCCACGAGCAGTACTTC. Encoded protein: CASSLLTSPSHEQYF.

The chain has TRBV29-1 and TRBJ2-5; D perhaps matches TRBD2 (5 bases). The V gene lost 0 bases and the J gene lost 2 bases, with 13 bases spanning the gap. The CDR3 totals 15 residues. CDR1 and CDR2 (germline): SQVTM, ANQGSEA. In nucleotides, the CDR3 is TGCAGCGTTGAAGAACCAACCGGGAAACAAGAGACCCAGTACTTC. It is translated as CSVEEPTGKQETQYF. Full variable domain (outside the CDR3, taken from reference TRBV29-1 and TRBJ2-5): SAVISQKPSRDICQRGTSLTIQCQVDSQVTMMFWYRQQPGQSLTLIATANQGSEATYESGFVIDKFPISRPNLTFSTLTVSNMSPEDSSIYLCSVEEPTGKQETQYFGPGTRLLVL.

The CDR3 sequence is CASGPGTGMNEQFF. In nucleotides, the CDR3 is TGTGCCAGCGGCCCCGGGACAGGGATGAATGAGCAGTTCTTC. This rearrangement joins TRBV5-4 to TRBJ2-1, with 9 nucleotides matching TRBD1. The germline V gene encodes CDR1 SGHNT and CDR2 YYREEE (reference sequence). Trimming at V came to 7 bases and at J to 7 bases, leaving 9 bases not matched to a gene. There are 14 residues in the CDR3.

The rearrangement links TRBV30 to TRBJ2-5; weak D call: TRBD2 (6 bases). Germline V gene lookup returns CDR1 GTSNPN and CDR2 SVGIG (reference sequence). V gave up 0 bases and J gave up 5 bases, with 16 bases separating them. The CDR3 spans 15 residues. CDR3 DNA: TGTGCCTGGAGTGTGCCCCAGCCGGGGGAGGAGACCCAGTACTTC. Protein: CAWSVPQPGEETQYF.

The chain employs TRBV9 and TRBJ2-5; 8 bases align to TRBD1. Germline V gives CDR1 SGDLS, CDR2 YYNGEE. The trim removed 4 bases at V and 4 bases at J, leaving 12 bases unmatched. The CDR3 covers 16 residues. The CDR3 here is CASSTGQGEVRETQYF. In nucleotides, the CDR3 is TGTGCCAGCAGCACCGGACAGGGAGAAGTAAGAGAGACCCAGTACTTC.

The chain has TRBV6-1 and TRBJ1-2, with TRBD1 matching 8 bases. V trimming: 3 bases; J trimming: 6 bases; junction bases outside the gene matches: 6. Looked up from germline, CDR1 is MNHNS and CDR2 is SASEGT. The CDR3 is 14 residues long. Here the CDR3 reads CASSDTGTGNGYTF. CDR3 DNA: TGTGCCAGCAGTGACACCGGGACAGGCAATGGCTACACCTTC.

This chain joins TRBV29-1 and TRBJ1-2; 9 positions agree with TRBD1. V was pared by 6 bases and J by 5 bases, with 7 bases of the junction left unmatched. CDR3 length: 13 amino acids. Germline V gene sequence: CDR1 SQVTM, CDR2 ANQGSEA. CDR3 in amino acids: CSVGGQGEYGYTF. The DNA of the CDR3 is TGCAGCGTGGGGGGACAGGGCGAATATGGCTACACCTTC.

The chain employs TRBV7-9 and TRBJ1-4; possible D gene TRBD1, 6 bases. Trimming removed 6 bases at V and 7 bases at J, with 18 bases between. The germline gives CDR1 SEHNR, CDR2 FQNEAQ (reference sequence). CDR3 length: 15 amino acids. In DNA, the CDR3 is TGTGCCAGCAGTATGGGAACAGGGTCTACTGAAAAACTGTTTTTT. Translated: CASSMGTGSTEKLFF.

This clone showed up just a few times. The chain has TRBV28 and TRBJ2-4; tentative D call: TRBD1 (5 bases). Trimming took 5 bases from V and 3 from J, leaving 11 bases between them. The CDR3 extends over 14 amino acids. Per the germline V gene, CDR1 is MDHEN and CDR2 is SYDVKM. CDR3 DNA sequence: TGTGCCAGCAGTCAGGGTCGAGGCAAAAACATTCAGTACTTC. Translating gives CASSQGRGKNIQYF.